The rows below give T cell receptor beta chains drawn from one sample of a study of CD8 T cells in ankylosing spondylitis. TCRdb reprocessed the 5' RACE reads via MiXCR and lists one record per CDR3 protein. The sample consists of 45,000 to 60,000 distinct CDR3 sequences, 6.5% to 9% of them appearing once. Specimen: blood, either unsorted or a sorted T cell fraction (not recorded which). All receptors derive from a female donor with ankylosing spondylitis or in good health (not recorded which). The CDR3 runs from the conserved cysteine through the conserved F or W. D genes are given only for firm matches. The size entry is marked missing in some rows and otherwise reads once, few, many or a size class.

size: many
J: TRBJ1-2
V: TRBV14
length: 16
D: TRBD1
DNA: TGTGCCAGCAGCCAAGATAAGACAGGGGGAACCTATGGCTACACCTTC
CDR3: CASSQDKTGGTYGYTF

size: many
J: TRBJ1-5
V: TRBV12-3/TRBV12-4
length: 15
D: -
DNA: TGTGCCAGCGCTAAGGTTACTAGGAGCAATCAGCCCCAGCATTTT
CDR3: CASAKVTRSNQPQHF

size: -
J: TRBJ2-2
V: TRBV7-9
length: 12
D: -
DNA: TGTGCCAGCAGCTTTGTTGGCGGGGAGCTGTTTTTT
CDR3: CASSFVGGELFF

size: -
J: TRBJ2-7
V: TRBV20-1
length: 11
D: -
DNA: TGCAGTGCTAGTTCCGCCTACGAGCAGTACTTC
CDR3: CSASSAYEQYF

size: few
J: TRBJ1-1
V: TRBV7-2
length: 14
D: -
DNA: TGTGCCAGCAGCTCCTTCGTCGGACCGCCTGAAGCTTTCTTT
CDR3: CASSSFVGPPEAFF

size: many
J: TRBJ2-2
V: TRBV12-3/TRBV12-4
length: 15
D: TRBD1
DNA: TGTGCCAGCAAGGACAGGGGGTCGAACACCGGGGAGCTGTTTTTT
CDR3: CASKDRGSNTGELFF

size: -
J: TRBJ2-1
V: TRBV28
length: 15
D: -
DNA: TGTGCCAGCAGCCCCGGGCTCCGCTCCTACAATGAGCAGTTCTTC
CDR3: CASSPGLRSYNEQFF

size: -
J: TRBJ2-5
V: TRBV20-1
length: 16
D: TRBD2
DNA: TGCAGTGCTAAAGCGGGGACTAGCGGGAGGCAAGAGACCCAGTACTTC
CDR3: CSAKAGTSGRQETQYF

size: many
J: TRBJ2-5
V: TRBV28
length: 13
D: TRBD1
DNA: TGTGCCAGCACCGGGGACAGTCAAGAGACCCAGTACTTC
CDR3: CASTGDSQETQYF

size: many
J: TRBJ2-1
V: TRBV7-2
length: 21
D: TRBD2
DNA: TGTGCCAGCAGCCACCCCGGACAGCCAGCGGGGGTTTCGCCCAAATACAATGAGCAGTTCTTC
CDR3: CASSHPGQPAGVSPKYNEQFF

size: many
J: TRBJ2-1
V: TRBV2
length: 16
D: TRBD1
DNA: TGTGCCACAGAAGGGAAGACAGGGGTTGGGTACAATGAGCAGTTCTTC
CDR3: CATEGKTGVGYNEQFF

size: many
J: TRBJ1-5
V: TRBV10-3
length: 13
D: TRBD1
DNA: TGTGCCATCAGTGTTGGGACAGGTGGACCCCAGCATTTT
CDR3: CAISVGTGGPQHF

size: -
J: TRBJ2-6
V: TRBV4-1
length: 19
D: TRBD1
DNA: TGCGCCAGCAGCCCACGGACAGGAGATCCCCTAGCTGGGGCCAACGTCCTGACTTTC
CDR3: CASSPRTGDPLAGANVLTF

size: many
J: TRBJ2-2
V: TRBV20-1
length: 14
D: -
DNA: TGCAGTGCCTACCGGAACCCCTACACCGGGGAGCTGTTTTTT
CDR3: CSAYRNPYTGELFF

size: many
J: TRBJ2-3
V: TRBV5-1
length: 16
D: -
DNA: TGCGCCAGCAGCTCGGAGATAGACAGCACCGGGGATACGCAGTATTTT
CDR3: CASSSEIDSTGDTQYF

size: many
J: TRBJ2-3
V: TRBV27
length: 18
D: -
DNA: TGTGCCAGCAGTTTATCAGTGGGGCTCGGATCGAAGGGGGGTACGCAGTATTTT
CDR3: CASSLSVGLGSKGGTQYF

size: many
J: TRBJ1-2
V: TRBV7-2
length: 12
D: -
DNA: TGTGCCAGCAACCCTCCGGGGGGTGGCTACACCTTC
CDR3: CASNPPGGGYTF

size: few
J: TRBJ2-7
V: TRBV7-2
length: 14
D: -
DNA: TGTGCCAGCAGCCTTGGACAGAGCTCCTACGAGCAGTACTTC
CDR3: CASSLGQSSYEQYF

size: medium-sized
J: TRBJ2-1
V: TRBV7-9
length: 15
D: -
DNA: TGTGCCAGCAGCCCGGGTCATAGCTCCTACAATGAGCAGTTCTTC
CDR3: CASSPGHSSYNEQFF

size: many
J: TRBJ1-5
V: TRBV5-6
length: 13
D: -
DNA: TGTGCCAGCAGCCTGGGCCTCTCCCAGCCCCAGCATTTT
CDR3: CASSLGLSQPQHF

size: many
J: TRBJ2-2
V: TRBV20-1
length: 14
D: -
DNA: TGCAGTGCTAGAGATCCTTTTAACACCGGGGAGCTGTTTTTT
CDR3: CSARDPFNTGELFF

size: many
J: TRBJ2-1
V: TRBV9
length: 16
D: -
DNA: TGTGCCAGCAGCGTAGGAGACAGCCTTCCTTACAATGAGCAGTTCTTC
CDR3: CASSVGDSLPYNEQFF

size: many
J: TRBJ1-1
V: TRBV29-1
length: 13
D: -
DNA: TGCAGCGTTGAAGACCGCCTGAACACTGAAGCTTTCTTT
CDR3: CSVEDRLNTEAFF

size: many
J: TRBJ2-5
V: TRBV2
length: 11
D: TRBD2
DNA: TGTGCCAGCAGACTAGCGGAGACCCAGTACTTC
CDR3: CASRLAETQYF

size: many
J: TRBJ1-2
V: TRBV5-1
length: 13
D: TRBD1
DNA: TGCGCCAGCAGCTCCGGGACAGCTTATGGCTACACCTTC
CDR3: CASSSGTAYGYTF

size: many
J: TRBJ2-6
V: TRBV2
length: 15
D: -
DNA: TGTGCCAGCAGTAAAACAGCCTCTGGGGCCAACGTCCTGACTTTC
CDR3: CASSKTASGANVLTF

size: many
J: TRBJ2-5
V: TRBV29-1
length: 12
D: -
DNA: TGCAGCGTTGCACAGGAACAAGAGACCCAGTACTTC
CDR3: CSVAQEQETQYF

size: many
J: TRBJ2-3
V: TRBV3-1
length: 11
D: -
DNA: TGTGCCAGCAGCTCGCGAGGTACGCAGTATTTT
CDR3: CASSSRGTQYF

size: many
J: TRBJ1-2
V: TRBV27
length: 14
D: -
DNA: TGTGCCAGCAGAACGGTTTGGGATAGCTATGGCTACACCTTC
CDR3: CASRTVWDSYGYTF

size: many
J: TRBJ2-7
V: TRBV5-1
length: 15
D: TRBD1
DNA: TGCGCCAGCAGCTTGGGAACAGGGGGCTTCTACGAGCAGTACTTC
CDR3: CASSLGTGGFYEQYF

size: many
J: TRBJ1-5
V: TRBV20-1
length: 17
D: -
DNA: TGCAGTGCTAGAGGGGTCCGGGACACGGTTTTCAATCAGCCCCAGCATTTT
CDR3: CSARGVRDTVFNQPQHF

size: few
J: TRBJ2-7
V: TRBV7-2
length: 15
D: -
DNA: TGTGCCAGCAGCTTTAGACGGGTAAGCTCCTACGAGCAGTACTTC
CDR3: CASSFRRVSSYEQYF

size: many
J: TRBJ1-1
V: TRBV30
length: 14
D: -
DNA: TGTGCCTGGAGGGTGCAGGGAGGTTATACTGAAGCTTTCTTT
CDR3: CAWRVQGGYTEAFF

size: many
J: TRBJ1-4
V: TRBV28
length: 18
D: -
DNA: TGTGCCAGCAGTTTGTCGTTCCAGGGCTCCCGGACTAATGAAAAACTGTTTTTT
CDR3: CASSLSFQGSRTNEKLFF

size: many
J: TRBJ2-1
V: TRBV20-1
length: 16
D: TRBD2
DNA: TGCAGTGCTATGGACCCTAGCGGGCGAACCGGGAATGAGCAGTTCTTC
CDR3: CSAMDPSGRTGNEQFF

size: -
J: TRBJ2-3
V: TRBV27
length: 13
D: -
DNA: TGTGCCAGCAGTTTGACTGTCGCAGATACGCAGTATTTT
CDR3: CASSLTVADTQYF

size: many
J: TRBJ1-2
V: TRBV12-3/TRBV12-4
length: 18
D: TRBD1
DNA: TGTGCCAGCAGACTCCTCAGGGACAGAGCCCTTAATAACTATGGCTACACCTTC
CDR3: CASRLLRDRALNNYGYTF

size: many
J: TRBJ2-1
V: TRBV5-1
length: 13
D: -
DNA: TGCGCCAGCAGTCTCCCCTCCTACAATGAGCAGTTCTTC
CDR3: CASSLPSYNEQFF

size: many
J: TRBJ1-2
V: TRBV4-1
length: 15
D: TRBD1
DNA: TGCGCCAGCAGCCAGGGGACAGCCGCGTTCTATGGCTACACCTTC
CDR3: CASSQGTAAFYGYTF

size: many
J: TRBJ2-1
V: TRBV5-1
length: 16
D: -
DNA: TGCGCCAGCAGCTTCACGTCCCGGAGCTCCTACAATGAGCAGTTCTTC
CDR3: CASSFTSRSSYNEQFF

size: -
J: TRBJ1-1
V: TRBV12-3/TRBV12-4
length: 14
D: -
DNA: TGTGCCAGCAGTTTGTCTTGGGGGAACACTGAAGCTTTCTTT
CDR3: CASSLSWGNTEAFF